Below, 27 T cell receptor beta chains from the same sample are listed, as sequenced in a study of shared clonotypes between healthy human individuals. TCRdb keeps only in-frame clones here, not all; method: immunoSEQ multiplex PCR. Of roughly 700,000 clones listed, 90% were seen once; the top ten hold 34%. The sequencing sample was made of memory CD8+ T cells from PBMCs. Subset described: CD45RO+ cells pooled with CCR7-negative TemRA cells. These receptors originate from a man between 18 and 35 years old in good health. Some clones in this sample may be carry-over from other donors' samples.

V and J are TRBV7-9 and TRBJ2-7, with D maybe TRBD2 (5 bases). The germline V gene has CDR1 SEHNR and CDR2 FQNEAQ (reference sequence). There are 14 residues in the CDR3. The V and J ends lost 5 bases and 3 bases respectively, with 14 bases between them. For the CDR3, the DNA is TGTGCCAGCAGCCACGACTTGAGCGGCTACGAGCAGTACTTC. Protein product: CASSHDLSGYEQYF.

The chain couples TRBV4-2 to TRBJ2-7, with TRBD2 matching 7 bases. After removal of 1 base from V and 2 bases from J, the junction contained 8 bases not matched to a gene. Germline CDR1 LGHNA, CDR2 YNFKEQ. The CDR3 is 16 residues long. The CDR3 reads CASSQGGLPDPYEQYF. CDR3 DNA sequence: TGTGCCAGCAGCCAAGGGGGACTACCGGATCCCTACGAGCAGTACTTC.

The rearrangement joins TRBV4-1 to TRBJ2-1; D is unresolved. V dropped 4 bases and J dropped 5 bases, with 18 bases sitting between them. The CDR3 has 16 residues. Germline values: CDR1 MGHRA, CDR2 YSYEKL. For the CDR3, the DNA is TGCGCCAGCAGCCCAGCCCCACCCGGGCTAGACAATGAGCAGTTCTTC. This gives the protein CASSPAPPGLDNEQFF.

The rearrangement uses TRBV15 and TRBJ2-5, with 8 bases fitting TRBD1. Trimming took 1 base from V and 5 from J; bases not matched to a gene: 3. There are 14 residues in the CDR3. Germline values: CDR1 LNHNV, CDR2 YYDKDF (reference sequence). CDR3 sequence (DNA): TGTGCCACCAGCAGAGGCGCAGGGGGCGAGACCCAGTACTTC. This translates into CATSRGAGGETQYF.

The chain recombines TRBV5-8 with TRBJ2-3; 8 bases map to TRBD2. CDR3 length: 16 amino acids. Trimming at V came to 5 bases and at J to 7 bases, leaving 15 bases not matched to a gene. Germline CDR1 and CDR2: SGHTS and YDEGEE. CDR3 loop: CASSPTGTRIRHTQYF. The CDR3 DNA reads as TGTGCCAGCAGTCCTACCGGGACTAGAATCAGGCATACGCAGTATTTT. Variable domain in full (rest from reference TRBV5-8 and TRBJ2-3): EAGVTQSPTHLIKTRGQQATLRCSPISGHTSVYWYQQALGLGLQFLLWYDEGEERNRGNFPPRFSGRQFPNYSSELNVNALELEDSALYLCASSPTGTRIRHTQYFGPGTRLTVL.

This clone was counted at least ten times. The rearrangement joins TRBV30 to TRBJ2-5; 8 positions agree with TRBD1. Germline V CDR1 and CDR2: GTSNPN, SVGIG (reference sequence). Unmatched junction bases numbered 10, after V lost 8 bases and J lost 5 bases. The CDR3 runs 13 residues. CDR3 bases: TGTGCCGGGGAATGGACAGGGCAGGAGACCCAGTACTTC. Translation gives CAGEWTGQETQYF.

The chain uses TRBV27 and TRBJ1-1; possible D gene TRBD1, 6 bases. The CDR3 spans 14 residues. Trimming stripped 5 bases from V and 4 bases from J, with 14 bases between. Looked up from germline, CDR1 is MNHEY and CDR2 is SMNVEV (reference sequence). The CDR3 reads CASSGNRARTEAFF. Written as DNA, the CDR3 is TGTGCCAGCAGTGGCAACAGGGCGCGCACTGAAGCTTTCTTT.

This clone has a single count. The V and J genes are TRBV28 and TRBJ1-5, with 8 positions matching TRBD1. The CDR3 totals 21 residues. Germline CDR1 and CDR2: MDHEN and SYDVKM. The V gene end was trimmed by 5 bases and the J gene end by 0 bases; junction bases not matched to a gene: 21. CDR3 sequence: CASSPWGAGGYIYDSNQPQHF. DNA of the CDR3: TGTGCCAGCAGTCCGTGGGGAGCAGGGGGCTATATTTATGATAGCAATCAGCCCCAGCATTTT.

This chain connects TRBV6-1 to TRBJ2-7; D not certain. Germline lookup yields CDR1 MNHNS and CDR2 SASEGT. Trimming removed 3 bases at V and 3 bases at J, with 12 bases between. The CDR3 is 14 amino acids. The CDR3 DNA follows: TGTGCCAGCAGTGAGTATGCGTTCCACTACGAGCAGTACTTC. Translation gives CASSEYAFHYEQYF.

The chain couples TRBV15 to TRBJ2-2; a weak D match, TRBD2 (6 bases). V was cut by 1 base and J by 10 bases, with 13 bases left in between. The CDR3 totals 14 residues. CDR1 is LNHNV and CDR2 is YYDKDF in the germline V gene (reference sequence). CDR3: CATSRVGRDKELFF. The CDR3 nucleotides are TGTGCCACCAGCAGAGTGGGGCGGGATAAGGAGCTGTTTTTT. The whole variable domain, remainder taken from reference TRBV15 and TRBJ2-2, is DAMVIQNPRYQVTQFGKPVTLSCSQTLNHNVMYWYQQKSSQAPKLLFHYYDKDFNNEADTPDNFQSRRPNTSFCFLDIRSPGLGDTAMYLCATSRVGRDKELFFGEGSRLTVL.

The rearrangement links TRBV4-1 to TRBJ2-7, with D uncertain. The V gene lost 5 bases and the J gene lost 2 bases, with 19 bases spanning the gap. The CDR3 extends over 16 amino acids. Germline V CDR1 and CDR2: MGHRA, YSYEKL. The CDR3 DNA reads TGCGCCAGCAGCATCCCATCCGGCGGCCTCACCTACGAGCAGTACTTC. Translation: CASSIPSGGLTYEQYF.

The chain couples TRBV7-9 to TRBJ2-1; the D gene is possibly TRBD2 (6 bases). Germline V gene lookup returns CDR1 SEHNR and CDR2 FQNEAQ (reference sequence). The V gene lost 0 bases and the J gene lost 5 bases, with 11 bases spanning the gap. The length of the CDR3 is 15 residues. CDR3: CASSLAGLTDNEQFF. CDR3 DNA: TGTGCCAGCAGCTTAGCGGGACTCACCGACAATGAGCAGTTCTTC. The full variable domain, completed using reference TRBV7-9 and TRBJ2-1, is DTGVSQNPRHKITKRGQNVTFRCDPISEHNRLYWYRQTLGQGPEFLTYFQNEAQLEKSRLLSDRFSAERPKGSFSTLEIQRTEQGDSAMYLCASSLAGLTDNEQFFGPGTRLTVL.

V and J are TRBV7-9 and TRBJ2-5; maybe TRBD1 (6 bases). Germline V gene data show CDR1 as SEHNR and CDR2 as FQNEAQ (reference sequence). Trimming shortened V by 5 bases and J by 2 bases, and 15 bases separated the two germline ends. This CDR3 is built from 15 residues. CDR3 DNA sequence: TGTGCCAGCAGCCGCACGGCCGGACAGCAAGAGACCCAGTACTTC. This translates into CASSRTAGQQETQYF.

CDR3 region: CASSQDGSLLTDTQYF. The DNA of the CDR3 is TGCGCCAGCAGCCAAGATGGATCACTTCTCACAGATACGCAGTATTTT. The chain combines TRBV4-1 with TRBJ2-3; D unresolved. V gave up 0 bases and J gave up 2 bases, with 12 bases separating them. Germline CDR1 is MGHRA and CDR2 is YSYEKL. CDR3 length: 16 amino acids.

This chain links TRBV7-9 with TRBJ2-1; 11 bases are shared with TRBD2. In germline, CDR1 is SEHNR, CDR2 FQNEAQ (reference sequence). This CDR3 spans 15 amino acids. V gave up 5 bases and J gave up 8 bases; unmatched junction bases: 8. CDR3 DNA sequence: TGTGCCAGCAGCCAACTAGCGGGAGACCGGGATGAGCAGTTCTTC. Translating gives CASSQLAGDRDEQFF.

The chain combines TRBV28 with TRBJ2-7, with 8 bases matching TRBD2. This CDR3 has 14 residues. The junction had 4 bases not matched to a gene; V was cut back by 6 bases and J by 0 bases. Germline V CDR1 and CDR2: MDHEN, SYDVKM. The CDR3 is CASRVAGSSYEQYF. The CDR3 DNA sequence: TGTGCCAGCAGGGTAGCGGGGAGCTCCTACGAGCAGTACTTC.

This clone was recorded once. V gene TRBV7-9 combines with J gene TRBJ2-1; D may be TRBD1 (7 bases). V lost 7 bases to trimming and J lost 3 bases, with 16 bases between them. Germline V gives CDR1 SEHNR, CDR2 FQNEAQ (reference sequence). The CDR3 spans 15 residues. CDR3 DNA sequence: TGTGCCAGCATTAACCAGGGGGGTAACTACAATGAGCAGTTCTTC. Translating it yields CASINQGGNYNEQFF.

The CDR3: CASSSLRSGANVLTF. Here the CDR3 DNA reads TGTGCCAGCAGTTCACTCCGCTCTGGGGCCAACGTCCTGACTTTC. The gene calls are TRBV28 and TRBJ2-6; D gene uncertain. The germline V and J ends were trimmed by 4 bases and 0 bases, with 7 bases remaining between them. Germline V gene sequence: CDR1 MDHEN, CDR2 SYDVKM. The CDR3 runs to 15 residues.

The chain recombines TRBV7-9 with TRBJ2-1; D gene ambiguous. The CDR3 extends over 13 amino acids. The V gene lost 5 bases and the J gene lost 7 bases, with 12 bases spanning the gap. CDR1 is SEHNR, CDR2 FQNEAQ, per germline (reference sequence). The CDR3 coding sequence is TGTGCCAGCAGCCTTACAGTCATGAATGAGCAGTTCTTC. Translating gives CASSLTVMNEQFF.

The gene calls are TRBV28 and TRBJ1-2; perhaps TRBD1 as D (5 bases). This CDR3 is 13 amino acids long. The germline V and J ends were trimmed by 10 bases and 6 bases, with 18 bases remaining between them. CDR1 is MDHEN and CDR2 is SYDVKM in the germline V gene. CDR3 sequence reads: CATPGWDGHGYTF. The CDR3, as DNA: TGTGCCACACCGGGGTGGGACGGGCATGGCTACACCTTC.

The chain uses TRBV18 and TRBJ2-7, with a possible D match to TRBD1 (6 bases). Trimming took off 0 bases at V and 3 bases at J, with 12 bases between the two ends. CDR3 size: 15 residues. Looked up from germline, CDR1 is KGHSH and CDR2 is LQKENI. CDR3 amino acids: CASSPPDSADYEQYF. The CDR3 DNA follows: TGTGCCAGCTCACCACCGGACAGCGCAGACTACGAGCAGTACTTC.

A few counts support this clone. Germline is not matched at one junction end, which may reflect a read error. The chain is built from TRBV7-9 and TRBJ1-5; D ambiguous. The CDR3 contains 15 residues. Germline CDR1 and CDR2: SEHNR and FQNEAQ (reference sequence). The CDR3 protein is CASSLALHSNQPQHF. Written as DNA, the CDR3 is TGTGCCAGCAGCCTAGCCCTGCATAGCAATCAGCCCCAGCATTTT. The full variable domain, with the rest looked up from reference TRBV7-9 and TRBJ1-5, is DTGVSQNPRHKITKRGQNVTFRCDPISEHNRLYWYRQTLGQGPEFLTYFQNEAQLEKSRLLSDRFSAERPKGSFSTLEIQRTEQGDSAMYLCASSLALHSNQPQHFGDGTRLSIL.

The rearrangement uses TRBV19 and TRBJ1-1, with 10 bases that match TRBD1. Germline values: CDR1 LNHDA, CDR2 SQIVND (reference sequence). The V and J ends lost 3 bases and 5 bases, in that order; junction bases with no gene match: 6. This CDR3 is built from 15 residues. The CDR3 nucleotides read TGTGCCAGTAGTATTACCGGGACAGGGGTTACTGAAGCTTTCTTT. It translates to CASSITGTGVTEAFF.

The rearrangement uses TRBV4-1 and TRBJ1-2, with TRBD1 identical over 7 bases. CDR1 is MGHRA and CDR2 is YSYEKL in the germline V gene. Trimming took 6 bases from V and 7 from J; bases not matched to a gene: 11. CDR3 size: 14 residues. For the CDR3, the DNA is TGCGCCAGCAGTGTACCTCAAGGGGGCTCTGGCTACACCTTC. Translated: CASSVPQGGSGYTF.

This clone has more than one count but fewer than ten. This rearrangement joins TRBV6-4 to TRBJ1-2; 8 bases are a match to TRBD1. CDR3 size: 13 residues. Germline V lookup: CDR1 MRHNA, CDR2 SNTAGT. V trimming: 6 bases; J trimming: 3 bases; junction bases outside the gene matches: 3. CDR3 sequence reads: CASSETGDYGYTF. CDR3 coding DNA: TGTGCCAGCAGCGAGACAGGGGACTATGGCTACACCTTC.

The gene calls are TRBV5-1 and TRBJ1-4; TRBD1 aligns across 11 bases. This CDR3 comprises 15 residues. The germline CDR1 and CDR2 sequences are SGHRS and YFSETQ. The V and J ends lost 3 bases and 6 bases, in that order; junction bases with no gene match: 4. The CDR3 nucleotides read TGCGCCAGCAGCTCGAGGACAGGGGGCGATGAAAAACTGTTTTTT. This codes for CASSSRTGGDEKLFF.

The gene calls are TRBV11-3 and TRBJ2-3; D ambiguous. From germline, CDR1 is SGHNT and CDR2 YENEEA. V lost 8 bases and J 1 base, leaving 10 bases between the germline ends. This CDR3 region has 13 residues. The CDR3 nucleotides are TGTGCCAGCGGGCGGACCGGCACAGATACGCAGTATTTT. It specifies CASGRTGTDTQYF. Full variable domain (rest looked up from reference TRBV11-3 and TRBJ2-3): EAGVVQSPRYKIIEKKQPVAFWCNPISGHNTLYWYLQNLGQGPELLIRYENEEAVDDSQLPKDRFSAERLKGVDSTLKIQPAELGDSAVYLCASGRTGTDTQYFGPGTRLTVL.